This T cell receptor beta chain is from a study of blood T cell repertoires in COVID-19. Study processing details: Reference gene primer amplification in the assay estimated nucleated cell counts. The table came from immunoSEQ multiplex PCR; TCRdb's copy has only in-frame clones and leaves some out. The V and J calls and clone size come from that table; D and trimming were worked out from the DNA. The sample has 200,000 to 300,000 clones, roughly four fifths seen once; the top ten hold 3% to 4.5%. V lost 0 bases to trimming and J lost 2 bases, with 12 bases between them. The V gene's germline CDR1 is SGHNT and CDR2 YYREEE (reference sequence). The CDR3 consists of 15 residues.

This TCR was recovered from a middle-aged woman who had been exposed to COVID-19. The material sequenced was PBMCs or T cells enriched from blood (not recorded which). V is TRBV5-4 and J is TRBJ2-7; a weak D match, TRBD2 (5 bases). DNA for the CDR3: TGTGCCAGCAGCTTGGGGGCGGCGGGCACCTACGAGCAGTACTTC. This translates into CASSLGAAGTYEQYF.